The 9 T cell receptor beta chains given below trace back to one sample, sequenced in a study of follicular helper T cells after annual influenza vaccination. The method was immunoSEQ multiplex PCR; TCRdb's version includes in-frame clones alone and lacks a portion of them. Of approximately 10,000 clones listed, around four fifths are singletons. This specimen was CXCR5- memory CD4+ T cells sorted from blood, taken 6 weeks after influenza vaccination. These receptors were taken from an adult who received the influenza vaccine.

J is TRBJ2-2 and V is TRBV5-4, with 9 bases lining up with TRBD1. Trimming at V came to 5 bases and at J to 6 bases, leaving 11 bases not matched to a gene. This CDR3 has 16 residues. The germline V gene encodes CDR1 SGHNT and CDR2 YYREEE (reference sequence). In DNA form, the CDR3 reads TGTGCCAGCAGTCCTCCTCCCGGGACAGGGTCCGGGGAGCTGTTTTTT. It encodes CASSPPPGTGSGELFF.

The chain is built from TRBV28 and TRBJ2-5; a weak D match, TRBD1 (5 bases). This CDR3 has 15 amino acids. CDR1 is MDHEN and CDR2 is SYDVKM in the germline V gene. V lost 3 bases, J lost 6 bases, and 17 bases lay in between. The CDR3, as DNA: TGTGCCAGCAGTTTGACCACAGGAGTAGGGAAGACCCAGTACTTC. Protein: CASSLTTGVGKTQYF.

The gene calls are TRBV28 and TRBJ1-2; TRBD1 is a possible D gene (5 bases). The CDR3 covers 14 residues. V lost 2 bases to trimming and J lost 0 bases, with 7 bases between them. Per the germline V gene, CDR1 is MDHEN and CDR2 is SYDVKM. The CDR3 is CASSLVQANYGYTF. The CDR3 DNA sequence: TGTGCCAGCAGTTTAGTACAGGCTAACTATGGCTACACCTTC.

The chain recombines TRBV19 with TRBJ2-4; 14 bases are a match to TRBD2. V lost 5 bases and J lost 5; bases outside the gene matches: 8. The CDR3 has 17 residues. The germline gives CDR1 LNHDA, CDR2 SQIVND (reference sequence). CDR3 sequence reads: CASSPPGLAGVQNIQYF. As DNA, the CDR3 is TGTGCCAGTAGTCCTCCGGGACTAGCGGGAGTCCAAAACATTCAGTACTTC.

The chain joins TRBV10-3 to TRBJ2-7, with a tentative D call TRBD1 (5 bases). V lost 6 bases to trimming and J lost 5 bases, with 17 bases between them. Germline CDR1 ENHRY, CDR2 SYGVKD. This CDR3 spans 14 amino acids. The CDR3 reads CAIRDLGRENEQYF. The CDR3 region has the DNA TGTGCCATCAGAGACCTGGGGCGCGAAAACGAGCAGTACTTC.

V and J are TRBV19 and TRBJ1-1, with 7 bases aligning to TRBD1. CDR3 length: 15 amino acids. V dropped 5 bases and J dropped 1; count of bases not matched to a gene: 7. Germline V gives CDR1 LNHDA, CDR2 SQIVND (reference sequence). The CDR3 bases are TGTGCCAGTAGTCAAAAGACAGGGCCGAACACTGAAGCTTTCTTT. Translation: CASSQKTGPNTEAFF.

This rearrangement joins TRBV4-3 to TRBJ1-4; D gene unclear. This CDR3 is built from 17 residues. Germline loops: CDR1 LGHNA, CDR2 YSLEER. V gave up 1 base and J gave up 1 base, with 13 bases separating them. The CDR3 sequence: CASSQVGWEGTNEKLFF. The CDR3 DNA reads as TGCGCCAGCAGCCAAGTGGGGTGGGAGGGAACTAATGAAAAACTGTTTTTT.

J is TRBJ1-1 and V is TRBV6-6; 7 bases align to TRBD1. This CDR3 is built from 15 residues. Germline V gene data show CDR1 as MNHNY and CDR2 as SVGAGI (reference sequence). The V gene end was trimmed by 2 bases and the J gene end by 4 bases; junction bases not matched to a gene: 7. The CDR3 protein is CASSYKLTGSTEAFF. Written as DNA, the CDR3 is TGTGCCAGCAGTTACAAATTGACAGGGTCCACTGAAGCTTTCTTT.

V is TRBV27 and J is TRBJ1-1; possibly TRBD1 for D (6 bases). Germline V gives CDR1 MNHEY, CDR2 SMNVEV (reference sequence). The V and J ends lost 6 bases and 3 bases respectively, with 17 bases between them. The CDR3 spans 15 residues. This CDR3 is CASSQSGGPDTEAFF. The DNA for the CDR3 is TGTGCCAGCAGCCAATCCGGGGGGCCGGACACTGAAGCTTTCTTT.